One sample yielded the 14 T cell receptor beta chains listed below, sequenced in a study of blood T cell repertoires in COVID-19. Sequencing used immunoSEQ multiplex PCR; TCRdb keeps in-frame clones, though not all of them. The data contain tens of thousands of clones, approximately 80% of them singletons. The sample consisted of peripheral blood. These receptor sequences come from a man aged 60 to 69 with acute or convalescent COVID-19.

This chain uses TRBV6-6 with TRBJ2-5, with a possible D match to TRBD1 (6 bases). CDR3 length equals 13 residues. From germline, CDR1 is MNHNY and CDR2 SVGAGI (reference sequence). V was clipped by 6 bases and J by 2 bases, with 10 bases between them. The CDR3, as DNA: TGTGCCAGCAGCCCCGGACAGCAAGAGACCCAGTACTTC. Its translation: CASSPGQQETQYF.

The CDR3 loop is CASSQEKLAGPTDTQYF. Written as DNA, the CDR3 is TGTGCCAGCAGCCAAGAAAAACTAGCGGGGCCCACAGATACGCAGTATTTT. The chain couples TRBV4-2 to TRBJ2-3; TRBD2 aligns across 10 bases. V lost 0 bases and J lost 2; bases outside the gene matches: 5. The CDR3 is made up of 17 amino acids. Germline V CDR1 and CDR2: LGHNA, YNFKEQ.

The rearrangement joins TRBV19 to TRBJ2-3; no definite D call. CDR1 is LNHDA, CDR2 SQIVND, per germline (reference sequence). The CDR3 extends over 16 amino acids. V was pared by 0 bases and J by 2 bases, with 12 bases between. This chain's CDR3 is CASSIDSRAPTDTQYF. CDR3 in DNA: TGTGCCAGTAGTATAGATAGTCGCGCACCCACAGATACGCAGTATTTT.

The V gene is TRBV5-1, the J gene TRBJ2-2; D is uncertain. This CDR3 region has 16 residues. V lost 0 bases and J 0 bases, leaving 9 bases between the germline ends. Germline CDR1 reads SGHRS; CDR2 reads YFSETQ. The CDR3 region has the DNA TGCGCCAGCAGCTTGGCCGGTGATTCGAACACCGGGGAGCTGTTTTTT. This sequence encodes CASSLAGDSNTGELFF.

The CDR3 DNA follows: TGTGCCAGCAGTTACACCCCGGGACTAGCGGGGGTGGGGTCCTACAATGAGCAGTTCTTC. Its protein is CASSYTPGLAGVGSYNEQFF. The V and J genes are TRBV6-2 or TRBV6-3 and TRBJ2-1, with 14 positions matching TRBD2. The CDR3 runs to 20 residues. Germline trimming cut 2 bases from V and 1 base from J; bases unmatched to any gene: 10. Germline CDR1 is MNHEY and CDR2 is SVGEGT.

CDR3 residues: CSVESGVDEQYF. CDR3 nucleotides: TGCAGCGTTGAGTCAGGGGTGGACGAGCAGTACTTC. The chain is built from TRBV29-1 and TRBJ2-7, with a tentative D call TRBD1 (6 bases). CDR1 is SQVTM, CDR2 ANQGSEA, per germline. The CDR3 runs 12 residues. Trimming removed 3 bases at V and 5 bases at J, with 11 bases between.

This clone showed up just once. V is TRBV19 and J is TRBJ1-1; D remains unclear. Germline V CDR1 and CDR2: LNHDA, SQIVND (reference sequence). V was cut by 3 bases and J by 5 bases, with 13 bases left in between. CDR3 length equals 14 residues. The CDR3 protein is CASSIPRSQTEAFF. For the CDR3, the DNA is TGTGCCAGTAGTATCCCGCGGAGCCAGACTGAAGCTTTCTTT.

This chain connects TRBV28 to TRBJ2-2; D not resolved. This CDR3 is built from 15 residues. V was clipped by 1 base and J by 3 bases, with 9 bases between them. Germline loops: CDR1 MDHEN, CDR2 SYDVKM. CDR3 bases: TGTGCCAGCAGTTTATTCGGCGGATACACCGGGGAGCTGTTTTTT. Residues: CASSLFGGYTGELFF. Full variable domain (rest looked up from reference TRBV28 and TRBJ2-2): DVKVTQSSRYLVKRTGEKVFLECVQDMDHENMFWYRQDPGLGLRLIYFSYDVKMKEKGDIPEGYSVSREKKERFSLILESASTNQTSMYLCASSLFGGYTGELFFGEGSRLTVL.

This chain connects TRBV2 to TRBJ2-3; possibly TRBD1 for D (6 bases). Germline-derived CDR1 and CDR2 are SNHLY and FYNNEI. This CDR3 comprises 14 residues. V was shortened by 8 bases and J by 2 bases, with 14 bases between the two germline ends. The CDR3: CASLTGSNTDTQYF. Written as DNA, the CDR3 is TGTGCCAGCTTAACAGGGTCAAACACAGATACGCAGTATTTT.

This rearrangement joins TRBV11-2 to TRBJ1-2, with TRBD1 matching over 7 bases. Trimming removed 5 bases from V and 5 bases from J; junction bases left unmatched: 14. The CDR3 runs to 16 residues. Germline CDR1 SGHAT, CDR2 FQNNGV. This chain's CDR3 is CASSPRTGRTEYGYTF. The CDR3 bases are TGTGCCAGCAGCCCCAGGACAGGCAGGACAGAGTATGGCTACACCTTC.

The V call is TRBV7-2, the J call TRBJ1-6; TRBD1 agrees at 7 bases. Unmatched junction bases numbered 4, after V lost 5 bases and J lost 6 bases. The germline gives CDR1 SGHTA, CDR2 FQGNSA. The CDR3 totals 14 residues. The CDR3 bases are TGTGCCAGCAGCGCCTACAGGGGTAATTCACCCCTCCACTTT. Encoded protein: CASSAYRGNSPLHF.

The sample holds one count of this clone. The chain combines TRBV5-6 with TRBJ2-1; possible D gene TRBD2, 6 bases. V lost 4 bases to trimming and J lost 4 bases, with 18 bases between them. The CDR3 runs 16 residues. Germline-derived CDR1 and CDR2 are SGHDT and YYEEEE. The CDR3 bases are TGTGCCAGCAGCGGGGACGGTACCGGGGGATACAATGAGCAGTTCTTC. Its protein is CASSGDGTGGYNEQFF.

The chain recombines TRBV7-2 with TRBJ1-3; 7 bases agree with TRBD1. CDR1 is SGHTA, CDR2 FQGNSA, per germline. The CDR3 covers 17 residues. J lost 0 bases, V lost 5 bases, and 10 bases had no gene match. This chain's CDR3 is CASSRRGQAYSGNTIYF. The CDR3 DNA is TGTGCCAGCAGCCGCAGAGGACAGGCCTACTCTGGAAACACCATATATTTT.

J is TRBJ2-7 and V is TRBV6-5; D might be TRBD1 (5 bases). The germline V gene encodes CDR1 MNHEY and CDR2 SVGAGI. V was cut by 7 bases and J by 2 bases, with 12 bases left in between. CDR3 size: 13 residues. Here the CDR3 DNA reads TGTGCCAGCAAGACGGACAACACCTACGAGCAGTACTTC. Its translation: CASKTDNTYEQYF.